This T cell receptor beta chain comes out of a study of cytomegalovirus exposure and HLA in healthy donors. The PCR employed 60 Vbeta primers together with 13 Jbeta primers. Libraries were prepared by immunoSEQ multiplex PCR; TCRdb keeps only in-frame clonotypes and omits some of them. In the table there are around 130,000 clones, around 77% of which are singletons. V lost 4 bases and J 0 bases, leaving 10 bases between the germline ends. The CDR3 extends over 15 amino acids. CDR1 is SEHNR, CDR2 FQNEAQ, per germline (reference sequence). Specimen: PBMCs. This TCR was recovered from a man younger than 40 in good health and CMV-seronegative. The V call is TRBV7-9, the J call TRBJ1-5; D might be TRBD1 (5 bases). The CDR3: CASSSGDYSNQPQHF. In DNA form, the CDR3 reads TGTGCCAGCAGCTCCGGGGACTATAGCAATCAGCCCCAGCATTTT. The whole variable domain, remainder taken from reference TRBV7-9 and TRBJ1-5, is DTGVSQNPRHKITKRGQNVTFRCDPISEHNRLYWYRQTLGQGPEFLTYFQNEAQLEKSRLLSDRFSAERPKGSFSTLEIQRTEQGDSAMYLCASSSGDYSNQPQHFGDGTRLSIL.